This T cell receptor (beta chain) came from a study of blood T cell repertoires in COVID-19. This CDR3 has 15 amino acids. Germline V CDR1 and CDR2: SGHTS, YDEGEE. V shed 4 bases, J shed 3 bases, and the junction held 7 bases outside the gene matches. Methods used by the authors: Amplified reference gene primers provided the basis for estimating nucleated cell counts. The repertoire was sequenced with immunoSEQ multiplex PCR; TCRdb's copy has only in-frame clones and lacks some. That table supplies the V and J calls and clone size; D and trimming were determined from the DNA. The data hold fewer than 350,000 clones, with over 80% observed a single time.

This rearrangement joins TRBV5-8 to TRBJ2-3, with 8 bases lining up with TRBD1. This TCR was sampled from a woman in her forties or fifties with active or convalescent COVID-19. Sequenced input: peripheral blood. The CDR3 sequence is CASSNQGARTDTQYF. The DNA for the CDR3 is TGTGCCAGCAGCAACCAGGGGGCGAGGACAGATACGCAGTATTTT.